This is a list of T cell receptor beta chains from one sample in a study of blood T cell repertoires in COVID-19. Sequenced by immunoSEQ multiplex PCR; TCRdb stores in-frame clones only, minus some. The data contain 230,000 or so clones, about 85% of them singletons. The sample consisted of PBMCs or T cells enriched from blood (not recorded which). The receptor source for this set is a woman between 50 and 59 years old who had been exposed to COVID-19. CDR3s include the opening cysteine and the closing phenylalanine or tryptophan. A D gene is named only where the DNA matches it firmly. Clone sizes are given selectively: once, few, many, or a class where the clone is expanded.

v_call	d_call	j_call	clone_size	cdr3_nt	cdr3_aa
TRBV9	TRBD1	TRBJ1-6	NA	TGTGCCAGCAGCGGGACAGGTCGAATCACCCCGTCACCCCTCCACTTT	CASSGTGRITPSPLHF
TRBV7-2	NA	TRBJ1-5	NA	TGTGCCAGCAGCTTGGTGAGTGATCAGCCCCAGCATTTT	CASSLVSDQPQHF
TRBV5-6	TRBD1	TRBJ1-2	NA	TGTGCCAGCAGCCGGGACAGGGGTCGGGGCTACACCTTC	CASSRDRGRGYTF
TRBV5-1	TRBD2	TRBJ2-3	NA	TGCGCCAGTCATCAAAGCGGGGCCAGCACAGATACGCAGTATTTT	CASHQSGASTDTQYF
TRBV7-9	NA	TRBJ2-7	once	TGTGCCAGCAGCCGGAGGACGGGACTCTCCTACGAGCAGTACTTC	CASSRRTGLSYEQYF
TRBV7-6	NA	TRBJ1-2	NA	TGTGCCAGCAGCACCGAAGGCGGGGAAGGGGTTGACTATGGCTACACCTTC	CASSTEGGEGVDYGYTF
TRBV28	NA	TRBJ1-1	NA	TGTGCCAGCAGTTTCTTAGGAGGGGCGGCTTTCTTT	CASSFLGGAAFF
TRBV3-1/TRBV3-2	TRBD1	TRBJ2-3	few	TGTGCCAGCAGCCAGACGAGGGGGCGCGCTGATACGCAGTATTTT	CASSQTRGRADTQYF
TRBV4-2	NA	TRBJ2-4	NA	TGTGCCAGCAGCTCCGCAGGGGGGAACATTCAGTACTTC	CASSSAGGNIQYF
TRBV10-3	TRBD1	TRBJ1-1	NA	TGTGCCATCAGTGAGGGGATCCCCATTACAGGGGAAACTGAAGCTTTCTTT	CAISEGIPITGETEAFF
TRBV7-8	TRBD1	TRBJ1-5	NA	TGTGCCAGCAGTCGGGACAGGGAGGGCCAGCCCCAGCATTTT	CASSRDREGQPQHF
TRBV6-4	NA	TRBJ1-6	NA	TGTGCCAGCAGGCACAGGGTAAGTAAGGTAGGATCACCCCTCCACTTT	CASRHRVSKVGSPLHF
TRBV9	TRBD1	TRBJ1-4	NA	TGTGCCAGCAGCGTAGGACAGGGAACCTGGACTAATGAAAAACTGTTTTTT	CASSVGQGTWTNEKLFF
TRBV2	TRBD1	TRBJ1-3	NA	TGTGCCAGCAGCGGACGCAGGGGGGTATTTGGAAACACCATATATTTT	CASSGRRGVFGNTIYF
TRBV28	NA	TRBJ2-3	NA	TGTGCCAGCAGTTTACAAGGGGCAGATACGCAGTATTTT	CASSLQGADTQYF
TRBV27	NA	TRBJ2-4	few	TGTGCCAGCAGCCCCCCGGGGGCCAAAAACATTCAGTACTTC	CASSPPGAKNIQYF
TRBV29-1	TRBD1	TRBJ1-3	NA	TGCAGCGCCCTAGACAGGGCGGGAAACACCATATATTTT	CSALDRAGNTIYF
TRBV5-4	TRBD2	TRBJ2-3	NA	TGTGCCAGCAGCTTGGGCGGGGGGCTTTCCACAGATACGCAGTATTTT	CASSLGGGLSTDTQYF
TRBV15	TRBD2	TRBJ2-6	NA	TGTGCCACCGGGCCTTCAGCGGGGTCCGGGGCCAACGTCCTGACTTTC	CATGPSAGSGANVLTF
TRBV19	TRBD1	TRBJ1-3	NA	TGTGCCAGTTGGGACAGCTCTGGAAACACCATATATTTT	CASWDSSGNTIYF
TRBV19	TRBD1	TRBJ1-5	NA	TGTGCCAGTAGTATTACAGGGGTAGGGCATCAGCCCCAGCATTTT	CASSITGVGHQPQHF
TRBV3-1/TRBV3-2	TRBD1	TRBJ2-7	NA	TGTGCCAGCAGCCATGGGGACAGGGTAGGCTACGAGCAGTACTTC	CASSHGDRVGYEQYF
TRBV7-9	NA	TRBJ1-1	NA	TGTGCCAGCAGCCCCCCCTCGGGAGGAAAGAACACTGAAGCTTTCTTT	CASSPPSGGKNTEAFF
TRBV18	TRBD1	TRBJ1-1	NA	TGTGCCAGCGTTCAGGGGGCTAGGACTGAAGCTTTCTTT	CASVQGARTEAFF
TRBV19	TRBD1	TRBJ1-1	NA	TGTGCCAGTAGTCGACAGGGGAACACTGAAGCTTTCTTT	CASSRQGNTEAFF
TRBV27	NA	TRBJ1-6	NA	TGTGCCAGCAGTTTAGGGGGCCCCTATAATTCACCCCTCCACTTT	CASSLGGPYNSPLHF
TRBV10-3	NA	TRBJ1-1	few	TGTGCCACTTCGAGCGCCTATGGGCAGGGGCGTCAAGGGAACACTGAAGCTTTCTTT	CATSSAYGQGRQGNTEAFF
TRBV12-3/TRBV12-4	NA	TRBJ1-1	NA	TGTGCCAGCAGTTCGACAGTGAACACTGAAGCTTTCTTT	CASSSTVNTEAFF
TRBV11-2	TRBD2	TRBJ2-4	NA	TGTGCCAGCAGCTTGGACGGGGGGGGTAACATTCAGTACTTC	CASSLDGGGNIQYF
TRBV7-2	NA	TRBJ2-3	NA	TGTGCCAGCAGCTCTAGCGCAGATACGCAGTATTTT	CASSSSADTQYF
TRBV19	TRBD2	TRBJ2-3	NA	TGTGCCAGTAGTGGACTAGCGGGGGGCACAGATACGCAGTATTTT	CASSGLAGGTDTQYF
TRBV7-2	NA	TRBJ2-7	NA	TGTGCCAGCAGCTCGACCCGGGGGGCGGGGCAGTACTTC	CASSSTRGAGQYF
TRBV7-9	NA	TRBJ1-3	many	TGTGCCAGCAGCTTAGCCGGTAGCAGAAAGTTGGCTGGAAACACCATATATTTT	CASSLAGSRKLAGNTIYF
TRBV4-2	NA	TRBJ2-3	NA	TGTGCCAGCAGCCCAGGGTTTTCGGATACGCAGTATTTT	CASSPGFSDTQYF
TRBV19	NA	TRBJ2-7	NA	TGTGCCAGTAGTATCAAGCTATCCTACGAGCAGTACTTC	CASSIKLSYEQYF
TRBV6-5	NA	TRBJ1-1	NA	TGTGCCAGCAGATTCGCTGGGGGCGGTGGCGCTGAAGCTTTCTTT	CASRFAGGGGAEAFF
TRBV2	TRBD1	TRBJ1-3	NA	TGTGCCAGCAGGACAGGGGGAAACACCATATATTTT	CASRTGGNTIYF
TRBV2	NA	TRBJ1-4	NA	TGTGCCAGCCGGGGGGGGAGAAGTGAAAAACTGTTTTTT	CASRGGRSEKLFF
TRBV5-4	NA	TRBJ2-3	NA	TGTGCCAGCAAGAGCGGGTACAGGACAGATACGCAGTATTTT	CASKSGYRTDTQYF
TRBV2	NA	TRBJ1-2	NA	TGTGCCAGCAGTGATCGACAGAGTGGCTACACCTTC	CASSDRQSGYTF
TRBV6-5	TRBD2	TRBJ2-2	NA	TGTGCCAGCAGTCCTGGGACTAGGCACACCGGGGAGCTGTTTTTT	CASSPGTRHTGELFF
TRBV3-1/TRBV3-2	TRBD2	TRBJ2-1	NA	TGTGCCAGCAGCCCATTAGCGGGGGGTAGGAATGAGCAGTTCTTC	CASSPLAGGRNEQFF
TRBV7-8	TRBD1	TRBJ1-1	NA	TGTGCCAGCAGCTCAAACAGGGGAGGCACTGAAGCTTTCTTT	CASSSNRGGTEAFF
TRBV19	TRBD1	TRBJ2-4	NA	TGTGCCAGTAGTACCAACCTCGACAGGGGAAACATTCAGTACTTC	CASSTNLDRGNIQYF
TRBV19	TRBD2	TRBJ2-5	NA	TGTGCCAGTAAGGGACTAGCGCCCGTCGGAGAGACCCAGTACTTC	CASKGLAPVGETQYF
TRBV19	NA	TRBJ1-1	NA	TGTGCCAGTGCGGACTTGAGCACTGAAGCTTTCTTT	CASADLSTEAFF
TRBV7-2	NA	TRBJ1-2	NA	TGTGCCAGCAGCTTAAGTTTGGAGAGCTATGGCTACACCTTC	CASSLSLESYGYTF
TRBV19	NA	TRBJ1-3	NA	TGTGCCAGTGGGACATCTGGAAACACCATATATTTT	CASGTSGNTIYF
TRBV6-1	TRBD2	TRBJ2-6	NA	TGTGCCAGCAGTGAGCGGGGGGGACGCCGTGCCAACGTCCTGACTTTC	CASSERGGRRANVLTF
TRBV27	NA	TRBJ2-3	once	TGTGCCAGCAGTAGGCAACAGGGTCGTACAGATACGCAGTATTTT	CASSRQQGRTDTQYF
TRBV2	TRBD1	TRBJ1-4	NA	TGTGCCAGCAGTCCCGGACAGGGGGCTGGTGAAAAACTGTTTTTT	CASSPGQGAGEKLFF
TRBV2	NA	TRBJ1-6	NA	TGTGCCAGCACCGCCCGACAGGCTACCAATAATTCACCCCTCCACTTT	CASTARQATNNSPLHF
TRBV7-6	TRBD1	TRBJ2-7	many	TGTGCCAGCAGCTTAGCCCCGGCAGGGGGCTACGAGCAGTACTTC	CASSLAPAGGYEQYF
TRBV12-3/TRBV12-4	NA	TRBJ2-1	NA	TGTGCCAGCACCCCGACTCGGGGGTATGAGCAGTTCTTC	CASTPTRGYEQFF
TRBV12-3/TRBV12-4	NA	TRBJ1-4	NA	TGTGCCAGCAGTTTTTCGGGGGAAAAACTGTTTTTT	CASSFSGEKLFF